A selection of T cell receptor beta chains follows, all from one sample in a study of identical twins. MiXCR was run by TCRdb on the 5' RACE reads, yielding one entry per CDR3 protein. The table includes hundreds of thousands of distinct CDR3 sequences, about 12% detected once. These data were also filed under a second study, of yellow fever vaccine responses in identical twins.

The sample comprised PBMCs. The receptor source for this set is a woman between 18 and 30 years old in good health. Each CDR3 is given with its conserved first and last residue. A D gene is named only where the DNA matches it firmly.

>TRBD1|TRBV25-1|TRBJ2-2
CASSDFSPGGEGGELFF
>TRBD2|TRBV3-1|TRBJ2-1
CASSHKLADSYNEQFF
>-|TRBV12-3/TRBV12-4|TRBJ2-7
CASSLTGHRNEQYF
>-|TRBV12-3/TRBV12-4|TRBJ2-2
CALSLLGRDRGRTGELFF
>-|TRBV5-1|TRBJ1-3
CASSTGQSGNTIYF
>-|TRBV28|TRBJ1-2
CASYAANYGYTF
>TRBD1|TRBV2|TRBJ2-7
CASKVGGTGSYEQYF
>-|TRBV7-9|TRBJ2-1
CASSFGLDHNEQFF
>-|TRBV6-2/TRBV6-3|TRBJ2-2
CASSLSEATGELFF
>-|TRBV24-1|TRBJ2-2
CATSDAGYGTGELFF
>-|TRBV4-1|TRBJ2-1
CASSRPGHRYNEQFF
>-|TRBV20-1|TRBJ1-3
CSATRTVPGNTIYF
>-|TRBV4-2|TRBJ1-5
CASSQVEGYSNQPQHF
>TRBD2|TRBV7-9|TRBJ2-3
CASSSTSGGSTTDTQYF
>-|TRBV29-1|TRBJ2-1
CSVEGGIYNEQFF
>-|TRBV29-1|TRBJ1-1
CSVSSGIQNTEAFF
>-|TRBV6-2/TRBV6-3|TRBJ1-1
CASSNNVHQAEAFF
>TRBD1|TRBV2|TRBJ2-7
CASSSQGAGEQYF
>-|TRBV25-1|TRBJ2-3
CASKRADTQYF
>-|TRBV4-2|TRBJ2-3
CASSRFDILVIADTQYF
>-|TRBV7-9|TRBJ2-7
CASSPMDYEQYF
>-|TRBV4-1|TRBJ1-1
CASSQGGGMGNTEAFF
>-|TRBV5-1|TRBJ2-2
CASSSLPGTMNTGELFF
>TRBD2|TRBV4-1|TRBJ2-1
CASSQDGLTSGIPYNEQFF
>TRBD2|TRBV5-1|TRBJ2-3
CASSSLAADTQYF
>-|TRBV12-3/TRBV12-4|TRBJ1-4
CASSLVGEKLFF
>-|TRBV6-4|TRBJ1-1
CASSVEMNTEAFF
>TRBD2|TRBV7-8|TRBJ2-3
CASSSGLAGASTDTQYF
>TRBD2|TRBV19|TRBJ2-1
CASSELAANEQFF
>-|TRBV4-1|TRBJ1-3
CASSQEPSGASGNTIYF
>-|TRBV3-1|TRBJ2-5
CASSQEPGSQETQYF
>-|TRBV9|TRBJ2-7
CASSPPSGAEQYF
>-|TRBV7-2|TRBJ2-2
CASSLARSGLFANTGELFF
>TRBD2|TRBV9|TRBJ2-5
CASSAPFGAGVGLDETQYF
>-|TRBV11-2|TRBJ2-1
CASSLGTALSYNEQFF
>TRBD1|TRBV5-1|TRBJ2-4
CASSLDRGEAKNIQYF
>TRBD1|TRBV19|TRBJ2-4
CASSLSRGQENIQYF
>-|TRBV18|TRBJ2-3
CASSLTSPGTDTQYF
>-|TRBV3-1|TRBJ2-1
CASSKEVVYFREQFF
>TRBD1|TRBV20-1|TRBJ1-5
CSGTGAELHQPQHF
>-|TRBV5-1|TRBJ2-1
CASSSLRGYEQFF
>-|TRBV3-1|TRBJ2-1
CASSQDLVGGRSNEQFF
>TRBD2|TRBV7-9|TRBJ2-2
CASSLALAGANTGELFF
>TRBD2|TRBV6-5|TRBJ2-1
CASSSYLAGIEQFF
>TRBD1|TRBV6-1|TRBJ1-2
CASSPTTGRGYGYTF
>TRBD1|TRBV6-5|TRBJ2-1
CASSYSDGTGYNEQFF
>-|TRBV6-1|TRBJ1-3
CATEAIANTIYF
>-|TRBV2|TRBJ2-1
CASRGTPGLLNEQFF
>TRBD1|TRBV27|TRBJ1-6
CASSWTGLSNSPLHF
>TRBD2|TRBV20-1|TRBJ2-1
CSAPSGGRGSYNEQFF
>TRBD1|TRBV19|TRBJ2-7
CASSTGQGGYEQYF
>-|TRBV11-2|TRBJ1-6
CASTSGGRNSPLHF
>-|TRBV18|TRBJ2-3
CASSPMADTQYF
>-|TRBV29-1|TRBJ2-3
CSVGSGRSDTQYF
>-|TRBV27|TRBJ2-5
CASSLLGNHQETQYF
>-|TRBV7-9|TRBJ1-1
CASSLERDVYTEAFF
>-|TRBV20-1|TRBJ2-3
CSANPFRRASLGDTQYF
>-|TRBV10-3|TRBJ2-1
CAISVGGERADEQFF
>-|TRBV5-1|TRBJ1-1
CASRRQGATEAFF